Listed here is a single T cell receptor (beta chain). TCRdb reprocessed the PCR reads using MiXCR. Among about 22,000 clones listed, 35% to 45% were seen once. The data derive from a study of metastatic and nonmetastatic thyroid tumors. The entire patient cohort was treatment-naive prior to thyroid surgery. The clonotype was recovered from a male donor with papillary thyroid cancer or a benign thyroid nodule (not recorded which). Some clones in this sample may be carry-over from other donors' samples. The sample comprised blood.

The CDR3 coding sequence is TGTGCCTGGACCGTGGCCCTCAGAGGACAGGGGGCGGGAGATACGCAGTATTTT. It encodes CAWTVALRGQGAGDTQYF. The rearrangement joins TRBV30 to TRBJ2-3, with 11 bases that match TRBD1. Germline CDR1 reads GTSNPN; CDR2 reads SVGIG (reference sequence). Germline trimming cut 4 bases from V and 5 bases from J; bases unmatched to any gene: 17. This CDR3 contains 18 residues.